The 3 T cell receptor beta chains below come from one sample, sequenced in a study of blood T cells in healthy people across ages. A J-beta primer mix and a sample-barcoded 5' primer were used in a second PCR of roughly 6 to 11 cycles. Via MiXCR, TCRdb re-called the 5' RACE reads, giving one row per CDR3 protein. The sample holds about 1,500,000 distinct CDR3 sequences, 28% seen once. Sample: blood. Every receptor here comes from a woman in her thirties in good health.

V and J are TRBV5-1 and TRBJ2-3, with 7 bases aligning to TRBD1. Trimming cost V 0 bases and J 4 bases; bases outside gene matches: 5. Germline assignment: CDR1 SGHRS and CDR2 YFSETQ. There are 15 residues in the CDR3. The DNA for the CDR3 is TGCGCCAGCAGCTTGGCCGGGACAGTAGCAGATACGCAGTATTTT. Translating gives CASSLAGTVADTQYF.

This chain uses TRBV18 with TRBJ2-4, with TRBD1 matching over 9 bases. In germline, CDR1 is KGHSH, CDR2 LQKENI. V lost 4 bases to trimming and J lost 15 bases; unmatched junction nucleotides: 16. The CDR3 runs 15 residues. The CDR3 is CASSRRDRARGERYF. The CDR3, as DNA: TGTGCCAGCTCACGACGGGACAGGGCTAGGGGCGAGCGGTACTTC.

Details on this clonotype: A read error may produce the germline difference seen at one junction end. The genes are TRBV12-3 or TRBV12-4 and TRBJ1-5; 8 positions match TRBD1. The length of the CDR3 is 15 residues. The CDR3 coding sequence is TGTACCAGCAGTCGGGACAGGAGTTCAAATCAGCCCCAGCATTTT. Protein: CTSSRDRSSNQPQHF.